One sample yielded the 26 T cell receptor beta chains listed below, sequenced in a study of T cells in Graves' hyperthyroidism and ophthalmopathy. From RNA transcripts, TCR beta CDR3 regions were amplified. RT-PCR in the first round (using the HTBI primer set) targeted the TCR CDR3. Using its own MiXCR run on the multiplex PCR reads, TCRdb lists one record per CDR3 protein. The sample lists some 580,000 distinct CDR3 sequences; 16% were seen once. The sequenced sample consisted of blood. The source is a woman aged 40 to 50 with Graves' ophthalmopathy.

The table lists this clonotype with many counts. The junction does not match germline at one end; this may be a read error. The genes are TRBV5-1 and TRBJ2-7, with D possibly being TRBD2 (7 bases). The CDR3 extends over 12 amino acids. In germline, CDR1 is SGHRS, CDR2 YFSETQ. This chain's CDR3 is CASSLGGDEQYF. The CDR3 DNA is TGTGCCAGCAGCCTAGGGGGGGACGAGCAGTACTTC. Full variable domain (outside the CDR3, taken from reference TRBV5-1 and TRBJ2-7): KAGVTQTPRYLIKTRGQQVTLSCSPISGHRSVSWYQQTPGQGLQFLFEYFSETQRNKGNFPGRFSGRQFSNSRSEMNVSTLELGDSALYLCASSLGGDEQYFGPGTRLTVT.

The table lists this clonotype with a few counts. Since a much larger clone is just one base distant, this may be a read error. CDR3 residues: CASNPGMDTGELFF. The CDR3 DNA follows: TGTGCCAGCAACCCAGGGATGGACACCGGGGAGCTGTTTTTT. The V call is TRBV7-2, the J call TRBJ2-2, with D possibly being TRBD1 (5 bases). The CDR3 has 14 residues. Germline values: CDR1 SGHTA, CDR2 FQGNSA. Trimming pared 7 bases from V and 3 bases from J, leaving 12 bases between.

CDR3 in amino acids: CASSALDYTDTQYF. CDR3 coding DNA: TGCGCCAGCAGTGCCCTAGACTACACAGATACGCAGTATTTT. The chain employs TRBV10-1 and TRBJ2-3; D is possibly TRBD2 (5 bases). Germline CDR1 is WNHNN and CDR2 is SYGVQD (reference sequence). The CDR3 is made up of 14 amino acids. V was shortened by 4 bases and J by 2 bases, with 10 bases between the two germline ends.

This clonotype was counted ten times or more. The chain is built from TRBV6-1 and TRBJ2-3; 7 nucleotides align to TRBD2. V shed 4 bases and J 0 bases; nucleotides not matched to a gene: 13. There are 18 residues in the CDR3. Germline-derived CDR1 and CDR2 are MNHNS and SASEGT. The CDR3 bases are TGTGCCAGCAGTGCTTCTGTCGGGACTACCACTAGCACAGATACGCAGTATTTT. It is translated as CASSASVGTTTSTDTQYF.

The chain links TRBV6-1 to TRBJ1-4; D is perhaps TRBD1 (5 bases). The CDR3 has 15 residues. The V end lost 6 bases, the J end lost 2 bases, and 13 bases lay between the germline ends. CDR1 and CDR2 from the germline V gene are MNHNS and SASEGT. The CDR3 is CASSQSWGTNEKLFF. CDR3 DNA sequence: TGTGCCAGCAGCCAGAGTTGGGGCACTAATGAAAAACTGTTTTTT.

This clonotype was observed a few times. DNA for the CDR3: TGTGCCAGCATGGAAGGGCTTGGGGCCAACGTCCTGACTTTC. Protein product: CASMEGLGANVLTF. The chain uses TRBV6-1 and TRBJ2-6; D remains ambiguous. The V gene's germline CDR1 is MNHNS and CDR2 SASEGT. This CDR3 spans 14 amino acids. With 7 bases removed from V and 3 bases from J, the gap between germline ends came to 10 bases.

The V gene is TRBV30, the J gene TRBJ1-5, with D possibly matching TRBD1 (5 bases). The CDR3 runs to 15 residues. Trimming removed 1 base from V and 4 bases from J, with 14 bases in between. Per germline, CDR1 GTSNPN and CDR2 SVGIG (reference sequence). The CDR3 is CAWSANWDANQPQHF. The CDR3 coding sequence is TGTGCCTGGAGTGCAAACTGGGACGCTAATCAGCCCCAGCATTTT.

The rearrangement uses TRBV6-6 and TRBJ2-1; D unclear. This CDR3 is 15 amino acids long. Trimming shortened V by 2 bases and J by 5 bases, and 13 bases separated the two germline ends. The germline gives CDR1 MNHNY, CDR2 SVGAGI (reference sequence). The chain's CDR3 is CASSYPAPRNNEQFF. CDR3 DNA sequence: TGTGCCAGCAGTTACCCAGCCCCTCGGAACAATGAGCAGTTCTTC.

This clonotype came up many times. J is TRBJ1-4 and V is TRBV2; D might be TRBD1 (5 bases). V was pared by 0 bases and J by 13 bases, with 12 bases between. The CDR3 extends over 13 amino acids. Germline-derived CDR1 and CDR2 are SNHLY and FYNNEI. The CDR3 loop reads CASSEAGGNRLFF. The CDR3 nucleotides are TGTGCCAGCAGTGAAGCGGGGGGGAATCGACTGTTTTTT.

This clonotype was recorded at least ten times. The CDR3 spells CASSEGGTQYF. CDR3 in DNA: TGTGCCAGCAGTGAAGGGGGGACCCAGTACTTC. The chain couples TRBV2 to TRBJ2-5, with no clear D. V shed 1 base and J shed 7 bases, with 4 bases lying between them. CDR1 and CDR2 (germline): SNHLY, FYNNEI. The CDR3 has 11 amino acids. Drawing the rest from reference TRBV2 and TRBJ2-5, the complete variable domain is EPEVTQTPSHQVTQMGQEVILRCVPISNHLYFYWYRQILGQKVEFLVSFYNNEISEKSEIFDDQFSVERPDGSNFTLKIRSTKLEDSAMYFCASSEGGTQYFGPGTRLLVL.

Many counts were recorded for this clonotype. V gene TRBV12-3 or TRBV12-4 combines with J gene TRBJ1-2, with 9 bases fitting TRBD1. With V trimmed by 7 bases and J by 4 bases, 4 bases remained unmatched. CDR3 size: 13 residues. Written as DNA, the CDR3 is TGTGCCAGCAACAGGGGGCGCGGCTATGGCTACACCTTC. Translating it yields CASNRGRGYGYTF.

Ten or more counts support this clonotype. CDR3 in amino acids: CASSGGFPAEAFF. CDR3 coding DNA: TGTGCCAGCAGTGGGGGGTTCCCGGCTGAAGCTTTCTTT. This chain joins TRBV2 and TRBJ1-1; D is possibly TRBD1 (5 bases). Germline V lookup: CDR1 SNHLY, CDR2 FYNNEI. Trimming shortened V by 4 bases and J by 6 bases, and 12 bases separated the two germline ends. The CDR3 extends over 13 amino acids.

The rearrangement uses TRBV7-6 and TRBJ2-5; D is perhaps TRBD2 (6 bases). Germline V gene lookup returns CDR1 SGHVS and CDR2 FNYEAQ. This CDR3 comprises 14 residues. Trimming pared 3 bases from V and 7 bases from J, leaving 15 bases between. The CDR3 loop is CASSLNGAEGTQYF. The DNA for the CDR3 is TGTGCCAGCAGCTTGAATGGGGCGGAGGGGACCCAGTACTTC.

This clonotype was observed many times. This CDR3 is CSATDRGLTDTQYF. In DNA form, the CDR3 reads TGCAGTGCAACCGACAGGGGGCTTACAGATACGCAGTATTTT. The chain carries TRBV20-1 and TRBJ2-3, with 10 bases that match TRBD1. V lost 6 bases and J lost 3; bases outside the gene matches: 6. The CDR3 runs 14 residues. From germline, CDR1 is DFQATT and CDR2 SNEGSKA (reference sequence).

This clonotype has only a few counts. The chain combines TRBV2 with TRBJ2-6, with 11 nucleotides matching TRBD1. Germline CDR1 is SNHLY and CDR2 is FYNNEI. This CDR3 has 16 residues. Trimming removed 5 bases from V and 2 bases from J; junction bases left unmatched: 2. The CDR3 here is CASSRTGGTGANVLTF. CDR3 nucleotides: TGTGCCAGCAGTAGGACAGGGGGCACTGGGGCCAACGTCCTGACTTTC.

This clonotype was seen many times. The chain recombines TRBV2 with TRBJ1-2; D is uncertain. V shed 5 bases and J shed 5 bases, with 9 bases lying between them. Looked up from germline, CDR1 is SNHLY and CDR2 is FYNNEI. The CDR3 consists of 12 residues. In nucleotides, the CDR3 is TGTGCCAGCAGTAGTCAGATTTATGGCTACACCTTC. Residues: CASSSQIYGYTF. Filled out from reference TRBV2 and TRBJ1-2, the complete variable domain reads EPEVTQTPSHQVTQMGQEVILRCVPISNHLYFYWYRQILGQKVEFLVSFYNNEISEKSEIFDDQFSVERPDGSNFTLKIRSTKLEDSAMYFCASSSQIYGYTFGSGTRLTVV.

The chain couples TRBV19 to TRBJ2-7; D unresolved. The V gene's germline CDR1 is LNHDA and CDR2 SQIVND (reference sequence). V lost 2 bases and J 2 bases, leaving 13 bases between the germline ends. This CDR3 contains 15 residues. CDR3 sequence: CASSITGLATYEQYF. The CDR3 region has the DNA TGTGCCAGTAGTATAACTGGCCTGGCCACCTACGAGCAGTACTTC.

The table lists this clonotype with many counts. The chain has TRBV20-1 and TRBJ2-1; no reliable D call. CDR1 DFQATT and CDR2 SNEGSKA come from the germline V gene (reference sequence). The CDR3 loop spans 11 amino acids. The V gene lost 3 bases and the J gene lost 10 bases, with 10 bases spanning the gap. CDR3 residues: CSASTGLEQFF. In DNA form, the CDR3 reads TGCAGTGCTAGTACGGGTCTAGAGCAGTTCTTC.

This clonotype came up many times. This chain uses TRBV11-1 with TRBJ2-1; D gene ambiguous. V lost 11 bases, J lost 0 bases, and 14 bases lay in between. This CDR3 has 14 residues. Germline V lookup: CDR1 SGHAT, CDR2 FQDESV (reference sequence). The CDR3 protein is CACTVEYSYNEQFF. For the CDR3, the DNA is TGTGCCTGCACCGTCGAGTACTCCTACAATGAGCAGTTCTTC.

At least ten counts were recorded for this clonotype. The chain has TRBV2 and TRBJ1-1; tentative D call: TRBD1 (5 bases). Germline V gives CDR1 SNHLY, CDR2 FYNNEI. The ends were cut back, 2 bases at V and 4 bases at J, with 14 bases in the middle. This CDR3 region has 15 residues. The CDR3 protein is CASSELFRRGTEAFF. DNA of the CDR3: TGTGCCAGCAGTGAATTGTTCCGGAGGGGCACTGAAGCTTTCTTT. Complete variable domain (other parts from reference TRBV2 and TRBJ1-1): EPEVTQTPSHQVTQMGQEVILRCVPISNHLYFYWYRQILGQKVEFLVSFYNNEISEKSEIFDDQFSVERPDGSNFTLKIRSTKLEDSAMYFCASSELFRRGTEAFFGQGTRLTVV.

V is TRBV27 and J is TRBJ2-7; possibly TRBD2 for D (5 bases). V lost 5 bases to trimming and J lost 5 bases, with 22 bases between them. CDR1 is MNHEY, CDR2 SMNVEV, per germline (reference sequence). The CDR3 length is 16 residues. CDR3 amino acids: CASSTRRGMVVDEQYF. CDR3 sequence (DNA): TGTGCCAGCAGTACCCGACGGGGTATGGTCGTCGACGAGCAGTACTTC.

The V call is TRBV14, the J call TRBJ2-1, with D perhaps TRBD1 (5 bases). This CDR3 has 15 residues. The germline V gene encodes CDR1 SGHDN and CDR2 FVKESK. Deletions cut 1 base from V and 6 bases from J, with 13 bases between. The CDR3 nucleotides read TGTGCCAGCAGCCAAGTCGGACAAATCGGCAATGAGCAGTTCTTC. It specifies CASSQVGQIGNEQFF.

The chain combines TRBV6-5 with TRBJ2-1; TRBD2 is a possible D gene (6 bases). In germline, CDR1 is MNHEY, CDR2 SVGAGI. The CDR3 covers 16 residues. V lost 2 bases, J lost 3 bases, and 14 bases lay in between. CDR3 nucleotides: TGTGCCAGCAGTTACCTACGGGAGTTGGTCTACAATGAGCAGTTCTTC. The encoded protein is CASSYLRELVYNEQFF.

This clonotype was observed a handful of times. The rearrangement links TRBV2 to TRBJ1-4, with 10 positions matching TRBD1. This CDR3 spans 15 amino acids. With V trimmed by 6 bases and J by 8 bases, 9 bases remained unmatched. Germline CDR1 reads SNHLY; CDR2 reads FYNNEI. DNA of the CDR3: TGTGCCAGCAGCCCTCAGTGGGACAGGGGCGAAAAACTGTTTTTT. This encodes CASSPQWDRGEKLFF. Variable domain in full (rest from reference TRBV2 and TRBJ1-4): EPEVTQTPSHQVTQMGQEVILRCVPISNHLYFYWYRQILGQKVEFLVSFYNNEISEKSEIFDDQFSVERPDGSNFTLKIRSTKLEDSAMYFCASSPQWDRGEKLFFGSGTQLSVL.

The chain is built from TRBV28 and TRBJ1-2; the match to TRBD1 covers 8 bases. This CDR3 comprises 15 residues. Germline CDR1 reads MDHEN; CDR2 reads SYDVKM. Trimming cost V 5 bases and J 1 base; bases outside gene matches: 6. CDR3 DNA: TGTGCCAGCAGTCCCCAGACAGGGGTTAACTATGGCTACACCTTC. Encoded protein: CASSPQTGVNYGYTF.

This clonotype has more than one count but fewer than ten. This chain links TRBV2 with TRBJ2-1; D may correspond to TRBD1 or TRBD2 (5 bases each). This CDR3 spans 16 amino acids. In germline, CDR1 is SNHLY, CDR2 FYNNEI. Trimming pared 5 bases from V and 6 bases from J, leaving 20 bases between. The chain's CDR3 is CASSLTSGTYRNEQFF. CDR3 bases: TGTGCCAGCAGTCTTACTTCCGGGACGTACCGCAATGAGCAGTTCTTC.